What follows are 3 T cell receptor beta chains derived from one specimen sequenced in a study of blood T cell repertoires in COVID-19. Measured with immunoSEQ multiplex PCR; TCRdb has only the in-frame clones, and not every one. The sample has under 75,000 clones; over 75% are singletons. Sequencing used peripheral blood. These TCRs come from a man between 60 and 70 years old with acute or convalescent COVID-19.

The CDR3 DNA sequence: TGTGCCAGCAGCTCCTATCTAGCGGTGCGGGATACGCAGTATTTT. It specifies CASSSYLAVRDTQYF. The V and J genes are TRBV7-2 and TRBJ2-3; 7 bases are a match to TRBD2. The CDR3 has 15 amino acids. Unmatched junction bases numbered 10, after V lost 4 bases and J lost 6 bases. Germline V gene data show CDR1 as SGHTA and CDR2 as FQGNSA. The full variable domain, rest sourced from reference TRBV7-2 and TRBJ2-3, is GAGVSQSPSNKVTEKGKDVELRCDPISGHTALYWYRQSLGQGLEFLIYFQGNSAPDKSGLPSDRFSAERTGGSVSTLTIQRTQQEDSAVYLCASSSYLAVRDTQYFGPGTRLTVL.

This clone showed up just once. The chain recombines TRBV11-3 with TRBJ2-3; no firm D call. Looked up from germline, CDR1 is SGHNT and CDR2 is YENEEA. CDR3 length: 14 residues. Between the trimmed V and J ends, which lost 0 bases and 3 bases, there was a span of 7 bases. CDR3 sequence (DNA): TGTGCCAGCAGCTTAGATCTGAGGACAGATACGCAGTATTTT. Its protein product is CASSLDLRTDTQYF.

The chain joins TRBV6-5 to TRBJ2-7; 7 bases map to TRBD1. Trimming removed 2 bases from V and 2 bases from J; junction bases left unmatched: 3. The germline CDR1 and CDR2 sequences are MNHEY and SVGAGI. This CDR3 contains 14 residues. CDR3 region: CASSYGTATYEQYF. The CDR3 nucleotides are TGTGCCAGCAGTTACGGGACAGCCACCTACGAGCAGTACTTC.